Listed here is a single T cell receptor beta chain. Antigen: not known. This sample is drawn from a study of cytomegalovirus exposure and HLA in healthy donors. Points from the study as a whole: An analysis that was carried out later associated 17,000 or so TCR beta sequences with HLA alleles at 0.05 false discovery rate.

The PCR ran on 60 Vbeta and 13 Jbeta primers. Measured with immunoSEQ multiplex PCR; TCRdb has only the in-frame clones, and not every one. The repertoire holds about 140,000 clones, with about four fifths as singletons. V was clipped by 3 bases and J by 5 bases, with 11 bases between them. In germline, CDR1 is SGHRS, CDR2 YFSETQ. The CDR3 consists of 14 residues. The sequencing sample was made of PBMCs. The sequence derives from a man younger than 45 in good health and CMV-seronegative. The chain is built from TRBV5-1 and TRBJ1-4, with D possibly matching TRBD1 (5 bases). Written as DNA, the CDR3 is TGCGCCAGCAGCTCAGGGAACGTAAATGAAAAACTGTTTTTT. It is translated as CASSSGNVNEKLFF.